This T cell receptor beta chain is drawn from a study of shared clonotypes between healthy human individuals. Study-level background: There were three CD4 naive, three CD4 memory, two CD8 naive and one CD8 memory plates per donor.

Repertoires were generated with immunoSEQ multiplex PCR, while TCRdb's copy carries only in-frame clones and drops some. The table lists a few million clones, 90% to 96% of them singletons, with around 0.13% in the top ten. The germline V gene encodes CDR1 SEHNR and CDR2 FQNEAQ (reference sequence). Trimming removed 8 bases from V and 9 bases from J; junction bases left unmatched: 16. The CDR3 loop spans 15 amino acids. Findings and caveats of the study: Clonotypes which were not shared had lower generation probabilities than clonotypes that all four donors shared. Only a few donors were included, so the genetic and exposure-history diversity represented was limited.

A remark on this clone: The antigen remains undetermined.

The receptor was derived from a man aged 18 to 30 in good health. The chain joins TRBV7-9 to TRBJ1-3; TRBD1 aligns across 7 bases. The sample was naive CD4+ T cells sorted from blood. Subset in this sample: CD45RA+ positively selected. This CDR3 is CASLHPHRGGGTIYF. In nucleotides, the CDR3 is TGTGCCAGCCTCCATCCCCACAGGGGAGGTGGCACCATATATTTT.